These 5 T cell receptor beta chains were sequenced from one sample in a study of CD8+ T cells in alopecia areata. In each case, RNA was isolated and then reverse transcribed into cDNA as the sequencing template. Clones were read by immunoSEQ multiplex PCR, and TCRdb kept only the in-frame ones, dropping some. The data show about 180,000 clones, approximately 62% seen once. The sequenced sample was CD4+ T cells sorted from blood, obtained at week 0. These receptors were taken from a human donor with alopecia areata.

V and J are TRBV4-1 and TRBJ2-2; D remains ambiguous. The germline gives CDR1 MGHRA, CDR2 YSYEKL. V lost 5 bases and J lost 2, with 6 bases in between. The length of the CDR3 is 13 residues. The CDR3 nucleotides read TGCGCCAGCAGCGTCCTCAACACCGGGGAGCTGTTTTTT. Translation gives CASSVLNTGELFF.

The chain is built from TRBV13 and TRBJ2-3; 7 bases line up with TRBD1. Trimming removed 5 bases from V and 1 base from J; junction bases left unmatched: 9. Looked up from germline, CDR1 is PRHDT and CDR2 is FYEKMQ (reference sequence). This CDR3 comprises 16 residues. The CDR3, as DNA: TGTGCCAGCAGCCCGCTGACAGGGTCGGGCACAGATACGCAGTATTTT. Amino acid sequence: CASSPLTGSGTDTQYF.

This chain joins TRBV30 and TRBJ1-2, with 9 bases matching TRBD1. Germline loops: CDR1 GTSNPN, CDR2 SVGIG (reference sequence). V lost 3 bases and J lost 3; bases outside the gene matches: 8. The length of the CDR3 is 15 residues. CDR3 sequence: CAWRKTGGSDYGYTF. The CDR3 coding sequence is TGTGCCTGGAGAAAAACAGGGGGCTCTGACTATGGCTACACCTTC.

In its sample, this clone was seen a few times. V and J are TRBV10-3 and TRBJ1-6; D is unresolved. V gave up 8 bases and J gave up 6 bases, with 14 bases separating them. CDR3 length equals 14 residues. The germline CDR1 and CDR2 sequences are ENHRY and SYGVKD. CDR3 nucleotide sequence: TGTGCCATCTCAACGTTCTCTTCTAATTCACCCCTCCACTTT. It encodes CAISTFSSNSPLHF.

The J gene is TRBJ1-2, the V gene TRBV5-6; 8 bases agree with TRBD1. Trimming took 4 bases from V and 4 from J; bases not matched to a gene: 9. The CDR3 covers 15 residues. Germline loops: CDR1 SGHDT, CDR2 YYEEEE. CDR3 sequence reads: CASSQDRGGFYGYTF. The CDR3 nucleotides read TGTGCCAGCAGCCAAGACAGGGGAGGGTTCTATGGCTACACCTTC.